This TCR beta chain is drawn from a study of T cell repertoires in cytomegalovirus infection. As for this clonotype: A much larger clone lies one base from this, so it may be a read error.

TCRdb processed the reads anew with MiXCR; each CDR3 protein has one entry. The data show roughly 230,000 distinct CDR3 sequences, with roughly 22% seen just once and roughly 20% held by the top ten. The CDR3 has 14 amino acids. Trimming left V 4 bases short and J 4 bases short, with 13 bases between. The rearrangement joins TRBV12-3 or TRBV12-4 to TRBJ2-5, with a possible D match to TRBD2 (5 bases). Sequences were obtained from CD8+ T cells from PBMCs. This clonotype originated in a human donor in good health (CMV status not recorded). Some clones in this sample may be carry-over from other donors' samples. The CDR3 region has the DNA TGTGCCAGCAGTTCCCCGGAGGAGGTAGAGACCCAGTACTTC. It encodes CASSSPEEVETQYF.